The source of this T cell receptor beta chain is a study of T cell repertoires in cytomegalovirus infection (dated by TCRdb to about 2019). Context from the whole study: Donor HLA type was relevant to the analysis, because carriage of CMV infection together with the matching HLA type was indicated by public TCR beta signatures. The paper's findings and limits, for the study overall: Carriers of CMV infection plus the relevant HLA type were discriminated by the cumulative frequency of public TCR beta family members in the study cohort and in an independent approximately 360-donor cohort. In the ex vivo response, HLA-C-restricted CMV-specific TCR beta clonotypes were dominant, and in two of eight donors the single most frequent clonotype came from this HLA-C-restricted group.

V and J lose 5 bases and 3 bases, and a span of 10 bases separates them. The germline V gene supplies CDR1 SGHVS and CDR2 FQNEAQ. From its cysteine to its phenylalanine, the CDR3 spans 13 amino acids. Kept here is only the CDR3 DNA, which spans 39 bases and is read in frame from base 1. About this clonotype itself: It has no known antigen specificity. The input lacks base qualities; no much larger clone sits a single base away.

The listed sequencing device is Illumina HiSeq 1500. In-frame beta chains were kept once TCRdb had trimmed the public reads at Q25 with fastp and called clones with MiXCR. All rows with the same CDR3 protein become a single entry with the most common DNA and genes. The sample includes 150,000 or so distinct CDR3 sequences, with about 25% observed a single time. The top ten clonotypes cover approximately 11% of the sample. Sample: PBMCs. The chain is assembled from TRBV7-8 and TRBJ2-5; a tentative D match to TRBD1 spans 5 bases. The clonotype comes from a human donor in good health (CMV status not recorded). Some clones in this sample may be carry-over from other donors' samples. CDR3 reads: CASSPRVEETQYF. The nucleotides are TGTGCCAGCAGCCCCAGGGTGGAAGAGACCCAGTACTTC.